The entry that follows covers one TCR beta chain sequence. Clinical history as reported by participants underpinned cohort assignment. The data are from a study of blood T cell repertoires in COVID-19. Overall study context: PBMCs, B-cell-depleted T cells, or T cells were the source of the cDNA or gDNA that made up the material.

The CDR3 is 15 residues long. V lost 2 bases and J lost 3; bases outside the gene matches: 6. The V gene's germline CDR1 is SGHRS and CDR2 YFSETQ. The authors' processing: Cell counts per sample came from amplifying reference gene primers. Some clones are missing from TCRdb's copy, which holds only in-frame ones; the method was immunoSEQ multiplex PCR. V and J calls and clone size come straight from that table; D and trimming were deduced from the DNA. The data show 360,000 or so clones, 80% to 85% seen once. V is TRBV5-1 and J is TRBJ2-7, with 9 bases aligning to TRBD2. Sequencing was carried out using PBMCs or T cells enriched from blood (not recorded which). The clonotype comes from a woman aged 50 to 60 who had recovered from COVID-19. The CDR3 reads CASSFGTSGYYEQYF. As DNA, the CDR3 is TGCGCCAGCAGCTTCGGCACTAGCGGGTACTACGAGCAGTACTTC.